This entry describes one TCR beta chain. As yet, its antigen is unknown. The sample is drawn from a study of beta chain features in type 1 diabetes. CDR1 is GTSNPN and CDR2 is SVGIG in the germline V gene (reference sequence). The V and J ends lost 3 bases and 3 bases respectively, with 15 bases between them. The CDR3 covers 15 residues. Study-level findings and limits: Among all four CD4+ subsets, Type 1 diabetes patients had TCRB CDR3s that were moderately but significantly shorter. Short templates might get an advantage during PCR, and this would be equal in patients and controls.

Averaging roughly 100 mL, one heparinised blood draw was given by each donor. The sequenced template was cDNA made from the entire isolated RNA. Measured with immunoSEQ multiplex PCR; TCRdb has only the in-frame clones, and not every one. Among about 400,000 clones listed, roughly 12% were seen once. This receptor was taken from a man younger than 35 in good health. This chain joins TRBV30 and TRBJ1-5; D may be TRBD1 (5 bases). Sequencing input: naive CD4+ T cells from blood. The CDR3 bases are TGTGCCTGGAGCTGGGGGGGGAGGGTCAATCAGCCCCAGCATTTT. Its translation is CAWSWGGRVNQPQHF.